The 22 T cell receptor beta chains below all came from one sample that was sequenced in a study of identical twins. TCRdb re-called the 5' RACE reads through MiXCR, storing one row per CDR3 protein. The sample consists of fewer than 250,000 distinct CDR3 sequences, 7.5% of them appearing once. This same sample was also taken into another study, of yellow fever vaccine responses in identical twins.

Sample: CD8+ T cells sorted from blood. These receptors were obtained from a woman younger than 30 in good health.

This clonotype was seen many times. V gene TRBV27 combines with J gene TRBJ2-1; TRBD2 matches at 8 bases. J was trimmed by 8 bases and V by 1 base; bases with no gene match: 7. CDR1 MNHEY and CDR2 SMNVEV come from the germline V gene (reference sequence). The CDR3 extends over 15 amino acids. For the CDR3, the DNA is TGTGCCAGCAGTTTATATGGTAGCGGGGCCGATGAGCAGTTCTTC. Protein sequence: CASSLYGSGADEQFF.

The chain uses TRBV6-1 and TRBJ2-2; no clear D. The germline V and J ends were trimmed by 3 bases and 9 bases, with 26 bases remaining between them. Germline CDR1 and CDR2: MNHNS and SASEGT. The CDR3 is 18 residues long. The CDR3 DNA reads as TGTGCCAGCAGTGAGCGCGTAGACCTTGGGCGGCTTAATTGGGAGCTGTTTTTT. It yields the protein CASSERVDLGRLNWELFF.

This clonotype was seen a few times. The CDR3, as DNA: TGCAGCGTTGAAGGAACCCTCCGGGACAGGGGGGAACTGACGAACACCGGGGAGCTGTTTTTT. Translation gives CSVEGTLRDRGELTNTGELFF. The V and J genes are TRBV29-1 and TRBJ2-2; the match to TRBD1 covers 11 bases. The length of the CDR3 is 21 residues. V was clipped by 1 base and J by 0 bases; unmatched bases: 16. Per germline, CDR1 SQVTM and CDR2 ANQGSEA.

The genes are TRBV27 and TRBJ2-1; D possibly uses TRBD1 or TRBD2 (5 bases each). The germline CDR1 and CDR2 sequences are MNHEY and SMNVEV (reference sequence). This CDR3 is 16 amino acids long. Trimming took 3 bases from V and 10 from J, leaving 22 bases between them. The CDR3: CASSFYLGVPGLEQFF. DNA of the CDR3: TGTGCCAGCAGTTTCTACTTAGGGGTCCCCGGACTCGAGCAGTTCTTC.

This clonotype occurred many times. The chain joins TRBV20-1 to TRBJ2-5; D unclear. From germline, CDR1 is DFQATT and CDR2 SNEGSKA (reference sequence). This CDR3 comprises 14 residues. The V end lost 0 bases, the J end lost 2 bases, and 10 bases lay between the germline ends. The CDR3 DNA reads TGCAGTGCTAGAGATAGGGCGGCGCAAGAGACCCAGTACTTC. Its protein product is CSARDRAAQETQYF.

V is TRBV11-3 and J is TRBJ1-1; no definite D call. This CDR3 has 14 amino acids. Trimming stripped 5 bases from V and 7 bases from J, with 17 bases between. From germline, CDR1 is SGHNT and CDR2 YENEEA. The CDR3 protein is CASSPTVASLEAFF. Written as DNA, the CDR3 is TGTGCCAGCAGCCCAACGGTAGCCTCCCTTGAAGCTTTCTTT.

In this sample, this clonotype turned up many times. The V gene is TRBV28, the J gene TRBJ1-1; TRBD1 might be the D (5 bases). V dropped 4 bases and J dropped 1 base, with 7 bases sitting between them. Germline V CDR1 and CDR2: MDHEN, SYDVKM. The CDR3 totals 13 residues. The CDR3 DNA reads TGTGCCAGCAGTTACGACAGGAACACTGAAGCTTTCTTT. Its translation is CASSYDRNTEAFF.

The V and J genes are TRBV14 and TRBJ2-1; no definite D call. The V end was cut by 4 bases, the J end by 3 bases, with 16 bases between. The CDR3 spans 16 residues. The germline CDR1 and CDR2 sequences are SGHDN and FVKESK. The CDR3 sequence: CASSPVRSVRYNEQFF. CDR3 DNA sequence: TGTGCCAGCAGCCCCGTGAGATCAGTTCGCTACAATGAGCAGTTCTTC.

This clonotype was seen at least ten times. The CDR3 is CSVDRDRGFGYTF. The CDR3 DNA is TGCAGCGTTGACCGGGACAGGGGATTTGGCTACACCTTC. The V and J genes are TRBV29-1 and TRBJ1-2, with 10 bases identical to TRBD1. The CDR3 spans 13 residues. Trimming removed 3 bases from V and 7 bases from J; junction bases left unmatched: 5. Germline assignment: CDR1 SQVTM and CDR2 ANQGSEA.

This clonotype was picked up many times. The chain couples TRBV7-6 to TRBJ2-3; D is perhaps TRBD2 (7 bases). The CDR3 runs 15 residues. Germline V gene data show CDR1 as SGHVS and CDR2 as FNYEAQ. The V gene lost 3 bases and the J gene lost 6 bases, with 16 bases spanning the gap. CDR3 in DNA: TGTGCCAGCAGCTTGGGGGGGGCCATATGGGATACGCAGTATTTT. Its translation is CASSLGGAIWDTQYF. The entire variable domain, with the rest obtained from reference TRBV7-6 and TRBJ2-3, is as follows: GAGVSQSPRYKVTKRGQDVALRCDPISGHVSLYWYRQALGQGPEFLTYFNYEAQQDKSGLPNDRFSAERPEGSISTLTIQRTEQRDSAMYRCASSLGGAIWDTQYFGPGTRLTVL.

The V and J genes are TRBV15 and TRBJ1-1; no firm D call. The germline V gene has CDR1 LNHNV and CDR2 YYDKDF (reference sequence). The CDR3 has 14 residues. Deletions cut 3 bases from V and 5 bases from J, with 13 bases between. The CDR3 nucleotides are TGTGCCACCAGCAGCGAAGGGTTGGGGACTGAAGCTTTCTTT. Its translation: CATSSEGLGTEAFF.

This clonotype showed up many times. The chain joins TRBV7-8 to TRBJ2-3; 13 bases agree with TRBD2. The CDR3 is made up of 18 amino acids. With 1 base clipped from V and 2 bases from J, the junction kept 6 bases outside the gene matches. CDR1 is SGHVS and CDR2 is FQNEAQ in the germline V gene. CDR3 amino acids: CASSLEQGLAGFTDTQYF. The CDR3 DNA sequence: TGTGCCAGCAGCTTAGAACAGGGACTAGCGGGATTCACAGATACGCAGTATTTT.

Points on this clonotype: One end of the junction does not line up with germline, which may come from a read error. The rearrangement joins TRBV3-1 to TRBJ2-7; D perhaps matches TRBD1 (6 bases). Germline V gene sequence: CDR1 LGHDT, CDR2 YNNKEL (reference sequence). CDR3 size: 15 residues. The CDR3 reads CASTQDTGQLHEQYF. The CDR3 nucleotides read TGTGCCAGCACCCAAGATACCGGACAGTTGCACGAGCAGTACTTC.

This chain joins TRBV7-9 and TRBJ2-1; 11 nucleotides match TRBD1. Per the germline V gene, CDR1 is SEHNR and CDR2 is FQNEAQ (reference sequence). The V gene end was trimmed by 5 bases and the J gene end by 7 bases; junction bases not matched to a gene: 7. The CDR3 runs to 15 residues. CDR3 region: CASSPGQGAWNEQFF. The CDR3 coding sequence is TGTGCCAGCAGCCCAGGACAGGGGGCGTGGAATGAGCAGTTCTTC.

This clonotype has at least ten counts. This chain's CDR3 is CASSPILFGTDPTRGYTF. DNA of the CDR3: TGTGCCAGCAGCCCCATATTGTTCGGGACAGACCCAACCCGGGGCTACACCTTC. The chain links TRBV13 to TRBJ1-2, with 7 positions matching TRBD1. Germline V CDR1 and CDR2: PRHDT, FYEKMQ (reference sequence). This CDR3 is 18 amino acids long. The J segment lost 8 bases and the V segment lost 5 bases, leaving 23 bases of the junction unmatched.

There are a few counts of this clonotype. CDR3 sequence reads: CSARDRQSYGYTF. The DNA for the CDR3 is TGCAGTGCTAGAGATCGGCAGAGCTATGGCTACACCTTC. The chain employs TRBV20-1 and TRBJ1-2; unclear D gene. CDR1 is DFQATT and CDR2 is SNEGSKA in the germline V gene (reference sequence). V was clipped by 0 bases and J by 4 bases, with 9 bases between them. CDR3 length: 13 amino acids.

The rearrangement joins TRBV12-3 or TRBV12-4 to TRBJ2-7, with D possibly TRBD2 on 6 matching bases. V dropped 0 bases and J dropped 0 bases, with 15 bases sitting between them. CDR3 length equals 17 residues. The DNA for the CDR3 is TGTGCCAGCAGTTTAGCGGGATGGGGGGATACCTCCTACGAGCAGTACGTC. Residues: CASSLAGWGDTSYEQYV.

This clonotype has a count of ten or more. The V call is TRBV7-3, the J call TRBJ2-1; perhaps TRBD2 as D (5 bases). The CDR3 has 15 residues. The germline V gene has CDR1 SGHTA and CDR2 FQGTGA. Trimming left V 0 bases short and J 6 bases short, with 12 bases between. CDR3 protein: CASSLTYASLNEQFF. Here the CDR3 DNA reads TGTGCCAGCAGCTTAACGTATGCTAGCCTCAATGAGCAGTTCTTC.

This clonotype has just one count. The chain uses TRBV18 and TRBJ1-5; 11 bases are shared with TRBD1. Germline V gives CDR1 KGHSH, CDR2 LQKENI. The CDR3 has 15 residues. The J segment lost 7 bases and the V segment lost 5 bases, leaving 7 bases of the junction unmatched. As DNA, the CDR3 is TGTGCCAGCTCAAAAACCCGGACAGGGGGCCAGCCCCAGCATTTT. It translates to CASSKTRTGGQPQHF.

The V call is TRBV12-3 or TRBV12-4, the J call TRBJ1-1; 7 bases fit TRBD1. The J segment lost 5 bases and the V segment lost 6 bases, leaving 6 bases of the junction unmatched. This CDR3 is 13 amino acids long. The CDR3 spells CASSPGGYTEAFF. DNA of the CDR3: TGTGCCAGCAGCCCAGGGGGTTATACTGAAGCTTTCTTT.

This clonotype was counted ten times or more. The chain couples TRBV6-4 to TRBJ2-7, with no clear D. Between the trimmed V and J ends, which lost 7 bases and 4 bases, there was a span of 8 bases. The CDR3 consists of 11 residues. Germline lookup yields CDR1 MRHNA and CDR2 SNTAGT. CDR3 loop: CASTGPYEQYV. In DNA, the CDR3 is TGTGCCAGCACTGGCCCGTACGAGCAGTACGTC.

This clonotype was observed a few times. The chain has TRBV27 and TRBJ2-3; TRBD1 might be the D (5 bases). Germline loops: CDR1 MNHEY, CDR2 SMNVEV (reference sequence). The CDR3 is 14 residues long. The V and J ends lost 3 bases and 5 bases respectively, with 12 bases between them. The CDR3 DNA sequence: TGTGCCAGCAGTTTCCAGGGCTTTATAGATACGCAGTATTTT. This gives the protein CASSFQGFIDTQYF.